Below are 22 T cell receptor beta chains sequenced from a single sample in a study of blood T cell repertoires in COVID-19 (dated by TCRdb to between 2020 and 2021). To prepare the library, the immunoSEQ multiplex PCR assay was applied. Sourced from immuneACCESS, this table was stored by TCRdb with only in-frame sequences that have V and J called. A share of the clones is absent; for the studies checked, an unresolved V gene accounts for under half, and the remainder has no known explanation. Within this sample are more than 300,000 clones, with around 87% of them counted one time only. About 6.9% of the sample is taken by the ten largest. Sequencing was carried out using peripheral blood. These receptors came from a woman aged 50 to 60 with COVID-19, enrolled during active disease.

The V call is TRBV6-5, the J call TRBJ2-2; 7 bases line up with TRBD2. V shed 7 bases and J 1 base; nucleotides not matched to a gene: 3. The CDR3 is 14 amino acids. Germline loops: CDR1 MNHEY, CDR2 SVGAGI. For the CDR3, the DNA is TGTGCCAGCAAAGGCGGGAGGAACACCGGGGAGCTGTTTTTT. This codes for CASKGGRNTGELFF.

This chain uses TRBV12-3 or TRBV12-4 with TRBJ1-6, with D possibly matching TRBD1 (5 bases). The V end was cut by 3 bases, the J end by 10 bases, with 10 bases between. CDR3 size: 13 residues. The chain's CDR3 is CASSFGARSPLHF. CDR3 DNA: TGTGCCAGCAGTTTTGGGGCACGATCACCCCTCCACTTT.

This clone showed up just a few times. V and J are TRBV5-6 and TRBJ2-2, with TRBD2 matching 9 bases. Germline V lookup: CDR1 SGHDT, CDR2 YYEEEE. This CDR3 region has 18 residues. V was pared by 4 bases and J by 6 bases, with 16 bases of the junction left unmatched. The CDR3 DNA sequence: TGTGCCAGCAGCCGAATGATAAATAGCGGGAGTGAGGCCGGGGAGCTGTTTTTT. Translating it yields CASSRMINSGSEAGELFF.

The chain has TRBV11-2 and TRBJ1-5; 8 nucleotides match TRBD1. V shed 1 base, J shed 4 bases, and the junction held 12 bases outside the gene matches. The CDR3 loop spans 18 amino acids. Germline V lookup: CDR1 SGHAT, CDR2 FQNNGV. The CDR3 sequence: CASSLVGMGDRKNQPQHF. The CDR3 DNA sequence: TGTGCCAGCAGCTTAGTTGGTATGGGGGACAGGAAAAATCAGCCCCAGCATTTT.

The rearrangement links TRBV18 to TRBJ1-2; a weak D match, TRBD1 (5 bases). Germline V gene data show CDR1 as KGHSH and CDR2 as LQKENI. This CDR3 contains 14 residues. Trimming left V 0 bases short and J 4 bases short, with 9 bases between. CDR3 sequence reads: CASSPPDSAYGYTF. CDR3 nucleotide sequence: TGTGCCAGCTCACCACCTGACAGCGCCTATGGCTACACCTTC.

The chain employs TRBV7-9 and TRBJ2-6, with TRBD1 matching 10 bases. This CDR3 region has 17 residues. The V gene end was trimmed by 5 bases and the J gene end by 2 bases; junction bases not matched to a gene: 6. Germline CDR1 is SEHNR and CDR2 is FQNEAQ (reference sequence). CDR3 coding DNA: TGTGCCAGCAGCCCGGGACAGGGGAGGGCTGGGGCCAACGTCCTGACTTTC. This encodes CASSPGQGRAGANVLTF.

This clone has just one count. This rearrangement joins TRBV29-1 to TRBJ2-1, with 12 bases that match TRBD2. Germline V CDR1 and CDR2: SQVTM, ANQGSEA. This CDR3 region has 15 residues. V shed 4 bases and J 9 bases; nucleotides not matched to a gene: 10. DNA for the CDR3: TGCAGCGTTGGGTTACTAGCGGGAGGCCTTACTGAGCAGTTCTTC. Its protein is CSVGLLAGGLTEQFF.

In this sample, this clone turned up a few times. The CDR3 spells CASRGQGATFFSYEQYF. CDR3 coding DNA: TGTGCCAGCAGAGGACAGGGGGCGACCTTTTTCTCCTACGAGCAGTACTTC. The chain joins TRBV27 to TRBJ2-7; 11 bases are a match to TRBD1. Germline V gene data show CDR1 as MNHEY and CDR2 as SMNVEV (reference sequence). The CDR3 extends over 17 amino acids. The ends lost 6 bases at V and 0 bases at J; junction bases unmatched: 10.

The chain links TRBV19 to TRBJ1-2; 12 bases map to TRBD1. J gave up 6 bases and V 7 bases, and 6 bases lay outside the gene matches. The CDR3 totals 14 residues. Germline CDR1 and CDR2: LNHDA and SQIVND (reference sequence). The CDR3 here is CASNLGQGAHGYTF. The CDR3, as DNA: TGTGCCAGTAACCTGGGACAGGGGGCCCATGGCTACACCTTC.

This clone was seen more than once but under ten times. V gene TRBV19 combines with J gene TRBJ1-1, with TRBD1 matching 10 bases. V shed 4 bases, J shed 3 bases, and the junction held 8 bases outside the gene matches. The CDR3 is 16 residues long. From germline, CDR1 is LNHDA and CDR2 SQIVND (reference sequence). This CDR3 reads CASSTRDRGWYTEAFF. CDR3 sequence (DNA): TGTGCCAGTAGTACCCGGGACAGGGGATGGTACACTGAAGCTTTCTTT.

The chain joins TRBV11-2 to TRBJ1-1; D possibly corresponds to TRBD1 (5 bases). Germline values: CDR1 SGHAT, CDR2 FQNNGV. Trimming left V 4 bases short and J 1 base short, with 13 bases between. The CDR3 is 15 residues long. For the CDR3, the DNA is TGTGCCAGCAGCTCCTCCCCCGACAGGAACACTGAAGCTTTCTTT. Its translation: CASSSSPDRNTEAFF. Full variable domain (missing parts from reference TRBV11-2 and TRBJ1-1): EAGVAQSPRYKIIEKRQSVAFWCNPISGHATLYWYQQILGQGPKLLIQFQNNGVVDDSQLPKDRFSAERLKGVDSTLKIQPAKLEDSAVYLCASSSSPDRNTEAFFGQGTRLTVV.

The J gene is TRBJ2-3, the V gene TRBV5-1, with 8 bases that match TRBD1. CDR1 and CDR2 from the germline V gene are SGHRS and YFSETQ. The trim removed 2 bases at V and 4 bases at J, leaving 9 bases unmatched. This CDR3 comprises 16 residues. The CDR3 reads CASSLQGRGLADTQYF. In DNA form, the CDR3 reads TGCGCCAGCAGCTTACAGGGCAGGGGGCTGGCAGATACGCAGTATTTT.

This sequence joins TRBV3-1 (or the pseudogene TRBV3-2) and TRBJ2-7; TRBD1 is a possible D gene (5 bases). There are 14 residues in the CDR3. V was trimmed by 1 base and J by 2 bases, leaving 9 bases between them. The V gene's germline CDR1 is LGHDT and CDR2 YNNKEL (reference sequence). The CDR3 loop is CASSQGWGPYEQYF. The CDR3 DNA follows: TGTGCCAGCAGCCAAGGGTGGGGCCCCTACGAGCAGTACTTC.

The chain joins TRBV4-2 to TRBJ2-1; 7 bases match TRBD2. The V gene end was trimmed by 1 base and the J gene end by 0 bases; junction bases not matched to a gene: 12. Germline-derived CDR1 and CDR2 are LGHNA and YNFKEQ. The CDR3 has 19 amino acids. CDR3 in amino acids: CASSQVVDRGGSSYNEQFF. The DNA of the CDR3 is TGTGCCAGCAGCCAAGTCGTCGACCGTGGCGGGAGCTCCTACAATGAGCAGTTCTTC.

The chain is built from TRBV27 and TRBJ1-1; tentatively, D is TRBD1 (6 bases). CDR1 and CDR2 (germline): MNHEY, SMNVEV (reference sequence). V gave up 2 bases and J gave up 5 bases, with 9 bases separating them. CDR3 length: 13 residues. In DNA, the CDR3 is TGTGCCAGCAGTTTACAGGGGCCAACTGAAGCTTTCTTT. The encoded protein is CASSLQGPTEAFF.

CDR3: CASSRTGPDGYTF. CDR3 nucleotide sequence: TGTGCCAGCTCACGCACAGGGCCCGATGGCTACACCTTC. This chain connects TRBV18 to TRBJ1-2; D perhaps matches TRBD1 (6 bases). CDR1 and CDR2 (germline): KGHSH, LQKENI. The V end was cut by 4 bases, the J end by 6 bases, with 12 bases between. The CDR3 consists of 13 residues.

This sequence joins TRBV6-4 and TRBJ1-5; D is uncertain. V was clipped by 2 bases and J by 2 bases, with 7 bases between them. In germline, CDR1 is MRHNA, CDR2 SNTAGT. CDR3 length: 14 residues. The DNA of the CDR3 is TGTGCCAGCAGTGACGCCGGGGGCAATCAGCCCCAGCATTTT. Protein: CASSDAGGNQPQHF.

The chain joins TRBV28 to TRBJ1-5, with D tentatively TRBD1 (6 bases). The germline gives CDR1 MDHEN, CDR2 SYDVKM. V gave up 6 bases and J gave up 9 bases, with 15 bases separating them. The CDR3 has 13 amino acids. The CDR3 is CASRMTGPRPQHF. The CDR3 nucleotides are TGTGCCAGCAGGATGACAGGCCCTCGGCCCCAGCATTTT. The full variable domain, completed using reference TRBV28 and TRBJ1-5, is DVKVTQSSRYLVKRTGEKVFLECVQDMDHENMFWYRQDPGLGLRLIYFSYDVKMKEKGDIPEGYSVSREKKERFSLILESASTNQTSMYLCASRMTGPRPQHFGDGTRLSIL.

The rearrangement joins TRBV30 to TRBJ1-5, with D possibly matching TRBD1 (6 bases). Germline V gene sequence: CDR1 GTSNPN, CDR2 SVGIG (reference sequence). Trimming took 3 bases from V and 3 from J, leaving 12 bases between them. This CDR3 region has 14 residues. The CDR3 reads CAWSPDSSNQPQHF. The CDR3 nucleotides are TGTGCCTGGAGCCCGGACAGTTCCAATCAGCCCCAGCATTTT.

The V and J genes are TRBV7-8 and TRBJ2-1; D perhaps matches TRBD2 (6 bases). The germline V gene encodes CDR1 SGHVS and CDR2 FQNEAQ. The CDR3 is 15 residues long. The V end was cut by 2 bases, the J end by 2 bases, with 10 bases between. As DNA, the CDR3 is TGTGCCAGCAGCTTAAGAGCGGGTCCCTACAATGAGCAGTTCTTC. Translation gives CASSLRAGPYNEQFF.

J is TRBJ2-7 and V is TRBV9, with unresolved D. Germline V gene data show CDR1 as SGDLS and CDR2 as YYNGEE. The CDR3 covers 15 residues. V gave up 0 bases and J gave up 2 bases, with 12 bases separating them. DNA of the CDR3: TGTGCCAGCAGCGTAGAAGAGGTATCAACCTACGAGCAGTACTTC. It specifies CASSVEEVSTYEQYF. The full variable domain, with the rest looked up from reference TRBV9 and TRBJ2-7, is DSGVTQTPKHLITATGQRVTLRCSPRSGDLSVYWYQQSLDQGLQFLIQYYNGEERAKGNILERFSAQQFPDLHSELNLSSLELGDSALYFCASSVEEVSTYEQYFGPGTRLTVT.

V and J are TRBV24-1 and TRBJ2-1; TRBD2 matches at 7 bases. This CDR3 is built from 16 residues. J lost 12 bases, V lost 0 bases, and 13 bases had no gene match. Germline lookup yields CDR1 KGHDR and CDR2 SFDVKD. The CDR3 sequence: CATSDLSIWGRDGQFF. The CDR3 DNA is TGTGCCACCAGTGATTTGTCTATCTGGGGGAGGGACGGGCAGTTCTTC.